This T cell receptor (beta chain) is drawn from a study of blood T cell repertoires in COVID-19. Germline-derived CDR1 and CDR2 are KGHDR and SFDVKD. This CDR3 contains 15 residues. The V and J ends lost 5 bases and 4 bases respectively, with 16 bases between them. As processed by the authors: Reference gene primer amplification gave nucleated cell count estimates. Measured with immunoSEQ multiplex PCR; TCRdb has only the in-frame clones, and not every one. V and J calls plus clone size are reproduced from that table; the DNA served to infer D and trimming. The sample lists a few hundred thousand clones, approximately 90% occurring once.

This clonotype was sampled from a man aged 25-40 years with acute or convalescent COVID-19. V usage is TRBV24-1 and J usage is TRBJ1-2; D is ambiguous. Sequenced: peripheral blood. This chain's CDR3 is CATSVKLWGGYGYTF. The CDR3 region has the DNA TGTGCCACCAGTGTGAAGCTATGGGGAGGCTATGGCTACACCTTC.